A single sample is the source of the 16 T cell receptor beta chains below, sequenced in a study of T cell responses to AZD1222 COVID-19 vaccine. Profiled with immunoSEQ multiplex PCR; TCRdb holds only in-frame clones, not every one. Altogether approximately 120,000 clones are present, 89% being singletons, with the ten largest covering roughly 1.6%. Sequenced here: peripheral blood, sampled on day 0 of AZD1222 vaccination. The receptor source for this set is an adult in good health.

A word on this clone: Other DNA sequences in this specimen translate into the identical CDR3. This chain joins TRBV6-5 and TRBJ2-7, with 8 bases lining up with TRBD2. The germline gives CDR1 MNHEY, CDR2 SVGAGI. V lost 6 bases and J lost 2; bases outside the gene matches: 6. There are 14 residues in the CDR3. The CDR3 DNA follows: TGTGCCAGCAGCCCCGGACTAGCTGCCTACGAGCAGTACTTC. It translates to CASSPGLAAYEQYF.

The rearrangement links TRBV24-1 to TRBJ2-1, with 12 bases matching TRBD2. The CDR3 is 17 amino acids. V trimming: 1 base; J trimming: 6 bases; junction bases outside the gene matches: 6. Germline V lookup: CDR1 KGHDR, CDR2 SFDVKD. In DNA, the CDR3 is TGTGCCACCAGTGATTTTAGAACTAGCGGGAGGTTCAATGAGCAGTTCTTC. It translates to CATSDFRTSGRFNEQFF.

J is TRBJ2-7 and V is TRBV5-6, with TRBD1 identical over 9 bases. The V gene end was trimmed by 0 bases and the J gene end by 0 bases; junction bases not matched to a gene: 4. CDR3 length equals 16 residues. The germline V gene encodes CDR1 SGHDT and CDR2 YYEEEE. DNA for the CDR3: TGTGCCAGCAGCTTGGCCCGGGGACAGGGCTCCTACGAGCAGTACTTC. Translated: CASSLARGQGSYEQYF.

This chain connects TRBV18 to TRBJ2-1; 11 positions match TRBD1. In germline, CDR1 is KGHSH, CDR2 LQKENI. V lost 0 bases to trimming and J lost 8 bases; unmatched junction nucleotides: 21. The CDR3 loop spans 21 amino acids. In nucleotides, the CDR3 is TGTGCCAGCTCACCACCGAATCGTTTGGCCCTTCGAGGACAGGGGGCTTATGAGCAGTTCTTC. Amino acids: CASSPPNRLALRGQGAYEQFF. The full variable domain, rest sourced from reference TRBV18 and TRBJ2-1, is NAGVMQNPRHLVRRRGQEARLRCSPMKGHSHVYWYRQLPEEGLKFMVYLQKENIIDESGMPKERFSAEFPKEGPSILRIQQVVRGDSAAYFCASSPPNRLALRGQGAYEQFFGPGTRLTVL.

The CDR3 reads CASSPWTASYEQYF. The CDR3 coding sequence is TGTGCCAGCAGCCCCTGGACCGCCTCCTACGAGCAGTACTTC. The chain employs TRBV7-6 and TRBJ2-7; no clear D gene. Germline CDR1 and CDR2: SGHVS and FNYEAQ. CDR3 length equals 14 residues. V shed 5 bases and J shed 0 bases, with 11 bases lying between them.

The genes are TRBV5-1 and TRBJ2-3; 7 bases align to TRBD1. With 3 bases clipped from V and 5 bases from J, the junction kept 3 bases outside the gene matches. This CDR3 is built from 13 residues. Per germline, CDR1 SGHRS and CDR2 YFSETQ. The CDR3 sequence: CASSSGQQDTQYF. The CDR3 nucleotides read TGCGCCAGCAGCTCGGGACAGCAAGATACGCAGTATTTT.

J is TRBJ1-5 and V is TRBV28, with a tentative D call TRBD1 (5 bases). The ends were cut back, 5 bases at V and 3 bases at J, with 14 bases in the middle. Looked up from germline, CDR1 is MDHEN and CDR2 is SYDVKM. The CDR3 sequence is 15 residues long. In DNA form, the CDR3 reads TGTGCCAGCAGTCTGCTACCGGGGGACAATCAGCCCCAGCATTTT. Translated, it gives CASSLLPGDNQPQHF. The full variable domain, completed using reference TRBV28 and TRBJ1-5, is DVKVTQSSRYLVKRTGEKVFLECVQDMDHENMFWYRQDPGLGLRLIYFSYDVKMKEKGDIPEGYSVSREKKERFSLILESASTNQTSMYLCASSLLPGDNQPQHFGDGTRLSIL.

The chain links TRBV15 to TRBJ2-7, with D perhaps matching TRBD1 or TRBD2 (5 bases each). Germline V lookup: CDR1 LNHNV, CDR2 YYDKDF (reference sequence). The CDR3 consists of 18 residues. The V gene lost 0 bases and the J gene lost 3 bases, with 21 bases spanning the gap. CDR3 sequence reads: CATSRDRGAIKGLYEQYF. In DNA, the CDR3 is TGTGCCACCAGCAGAGATCGAGGGGCGATTAAAGGCCTCTACGAGCAGTACTTC.

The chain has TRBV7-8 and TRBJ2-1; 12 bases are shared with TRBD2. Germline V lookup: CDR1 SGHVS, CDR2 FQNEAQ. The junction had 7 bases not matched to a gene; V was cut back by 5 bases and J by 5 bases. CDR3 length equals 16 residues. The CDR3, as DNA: TGTGCCAGCAGCGCTACGCGGACTAGCGGGAACAATGAGCAGTTCTTC. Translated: CASSATRTSGNNEQFF.

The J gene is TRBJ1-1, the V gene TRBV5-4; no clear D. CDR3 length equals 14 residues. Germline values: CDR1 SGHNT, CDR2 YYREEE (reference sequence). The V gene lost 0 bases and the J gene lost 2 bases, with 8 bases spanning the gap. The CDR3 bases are TGTGCCAGCAGCTTGGACAGCCTAAACACTGAAGCTTTCTTT. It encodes CASSLDSLNTEAFF.

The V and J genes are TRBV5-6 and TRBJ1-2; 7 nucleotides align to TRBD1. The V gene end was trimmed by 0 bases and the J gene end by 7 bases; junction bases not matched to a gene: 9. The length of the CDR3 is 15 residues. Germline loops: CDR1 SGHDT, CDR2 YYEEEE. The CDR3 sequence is CASSLVDRYRGGYTF. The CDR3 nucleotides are TGTGCCAGCAGCTTGGTGGACAGGTATCGTGGTGGCTACACCTTC. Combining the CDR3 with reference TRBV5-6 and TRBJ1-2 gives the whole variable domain DAGVTQSPTHLIKTRGQQVTLRCSPKSGHDTVSWYQQALGQGPQFIFQYYEEEERQRGNFPDRFSGHQFPNYSSELNVNALLLGDSALYLCASSLVDRYRGGYTFGSGTRLTVV.

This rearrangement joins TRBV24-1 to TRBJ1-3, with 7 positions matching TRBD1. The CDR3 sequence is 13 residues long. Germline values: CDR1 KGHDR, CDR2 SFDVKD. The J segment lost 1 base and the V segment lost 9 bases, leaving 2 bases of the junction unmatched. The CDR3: CATGTASGNTIYF. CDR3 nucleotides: TGTGCCACCGGGACAGCGTCTGGAAACACCATATATTTT.

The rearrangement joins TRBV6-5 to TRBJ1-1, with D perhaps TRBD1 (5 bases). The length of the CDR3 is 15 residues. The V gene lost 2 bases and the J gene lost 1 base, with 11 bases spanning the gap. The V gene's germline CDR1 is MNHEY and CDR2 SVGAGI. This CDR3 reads CASSYPGTRNTEAFF. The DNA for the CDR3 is TGTGCCAGCAGTTACCCTGGGACGCGGAACACTGAAGCTTTCTTT.

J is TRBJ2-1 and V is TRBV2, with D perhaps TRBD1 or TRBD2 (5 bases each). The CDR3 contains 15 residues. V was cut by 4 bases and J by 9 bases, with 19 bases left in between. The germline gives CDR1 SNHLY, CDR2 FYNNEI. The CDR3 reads CASSGGKWSPGEQFF. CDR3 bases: TGTGCCAGCAGTGGGGGGAAATGGTCCCCGGGTGAGCAGTTCTTC.

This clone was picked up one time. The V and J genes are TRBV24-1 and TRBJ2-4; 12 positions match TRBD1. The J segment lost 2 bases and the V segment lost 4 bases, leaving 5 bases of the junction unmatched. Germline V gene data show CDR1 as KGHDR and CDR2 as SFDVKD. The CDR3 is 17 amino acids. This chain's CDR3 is CATSDRRDRGPKNIQYF. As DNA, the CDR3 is TGTGCCACCAGTGACCGCCGGGACAGGGGGCCCAAAAACATTCAGTACTTC.

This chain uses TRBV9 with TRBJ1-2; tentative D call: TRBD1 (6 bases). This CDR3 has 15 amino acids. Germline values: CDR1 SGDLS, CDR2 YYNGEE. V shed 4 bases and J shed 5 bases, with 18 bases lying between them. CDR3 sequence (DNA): TGTGCCAGCAGCCTACCACCGGGGGGCGGTTATGGCTACACCTTC. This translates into CASSLPPGGGYGYTF. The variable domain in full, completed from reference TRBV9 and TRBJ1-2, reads DSGVTQTPKHLITATGQRVTLRCSPRSGDLSVYWYQQSLDQGLQFLIQYYNGEERAKGNILERFSAQQFPDLHSELNLSSLELGDSALYFCASSLPPGGGYGYTFGSGTRLTVV.